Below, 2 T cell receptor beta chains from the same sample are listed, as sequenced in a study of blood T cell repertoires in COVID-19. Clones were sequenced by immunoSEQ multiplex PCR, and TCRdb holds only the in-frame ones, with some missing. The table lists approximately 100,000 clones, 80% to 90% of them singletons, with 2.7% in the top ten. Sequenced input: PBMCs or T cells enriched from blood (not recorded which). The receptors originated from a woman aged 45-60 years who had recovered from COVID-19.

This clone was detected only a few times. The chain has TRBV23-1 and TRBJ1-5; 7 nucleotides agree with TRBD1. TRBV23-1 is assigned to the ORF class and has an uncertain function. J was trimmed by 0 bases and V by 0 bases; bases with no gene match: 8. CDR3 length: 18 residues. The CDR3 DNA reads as TGCGCCAGCAGTCAATCGAAAGGGACAGTTCCTAGCAATCAGCCCCAGCATTTT. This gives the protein CASSQSKGTVPSNQPQHF.

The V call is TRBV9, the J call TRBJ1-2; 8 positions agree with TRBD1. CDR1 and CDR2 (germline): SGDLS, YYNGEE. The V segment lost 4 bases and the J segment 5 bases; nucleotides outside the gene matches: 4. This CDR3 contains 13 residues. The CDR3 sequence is CASSPRDRYGYTF. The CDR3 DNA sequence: TGTGCCAGCAGCCCTAGGGACAGGTATGGCTACACCTTC.